These 28 T cell receptor beta chains originate from one sample sequenced in a study of cytomegalovirus exposure and HLA in healthy donors. In the PCR, 60 Vbeta and 13 Jbeta primers were used. The repertoire was sequenced with immunoSEQ multiplex PCR; TCRdb's copy has only in-frame clones and lacks some. Its table records 130,000 to 150,000 clones. Sequenced material: PBMCs. The receptors here all came from a woman aged 45 to 65 in good health and CMV-seronegative.

The chain carries TRBV14 and TRBJ2-4; D remains ambiguous. Between the trimmed V and J ends, which lost 3 bases and 0 bases, there was a span of 6 bases. This CDR3 comprises 14 residues. Germline values: CDR1 SGHDN, CDR2 FVKESK. The CDR3 coding sequence is TGTGCCAGCAGCCACCCCCTAGCCAAAAACATTCAGTACTTC. It is translated as CASSHPLAKNIQYF.

This rearrangement joins TRBV5-1 to TRBJ1-1, with D tentatively TRBD1 (5 bases). Per germline, CDR1 SGHRS and CDR2 YFSETQ. This CDR3 is built from 15 residues. V lost 2 bases and J 1 base, leaving 12 bases between the germline ends. CDR3: CASSLRADRNTEAFF. In DNA form, the CDR3 reads TGCGCCAGCAGCTTACGAGCAGACAGGAACACTGAAGCTTTCTTT.

The gene calls are TRBV4-1 and TRBJ2-1, with a weak D call TRBD2 (6 bases). Trimming stripped 4 bases from V and 0 bases from J, with 13 bases between. CDR1 MGHRA and CDR2 YSYEKL come from the germline V gene. CDR3 length: 16 amino acids. The DNA of the CDR3 is TGCGCCAGCAGCCCTCGCGGGATGAGCTCCTACAATGAGCAGTTCTTC. The encoded protein is CASSPRGMSSYNEQFF.

The V gene is TRBV13, the J gene TRBJ2-1; no clear D. V lost 1 base and J 0 bases, leaving 10 bases between the germline ends. This CDR3 has 16 amino acids. CDR1 and CDR2 (germline): PRHDT, FYEKMQ (reference sequence). CDR3 sequence reads: CASSLVTGYSYNEQFF. CDR3 DNA: TGTGCCAGCAGCTTAGTTACGGGTTACTCCTACAATGAGCAGTTCTTC.

The rearrangement joins TRBV10-1 to TRBJ2-1; 8 positions match TRBD2. The junction had 9 bases not matched to a gene; V was cut back by 10 bases and J by 4 bases. The CDR3 extends over 14 amino acids. Germline V CDR1 and CDR2: WNHNN, SYGVQD (reference sequence). The CDR3 protein is CATPGLAEYNEQFF. The CDR3 region has the DNA TGCGCCACTCCTGGACTAGCAGAGTACAATGAGCAGTTCTTC.

The chain's CDR3 is CASSLRAGATDTQYF. The CDR3 nucleotides are TGTGCCAGCAGCTTGCGGGCAGGGGCGACAGATACGCAGTATTTT. The rearrangement links TRBV5-6 to TRBJ2-3; D might be TRBD1 (6 bases). The CDR3 totals 15 residues. Germline V lookup: CDR1 SGHDT, CDR2 YYEEEE. V lost 1 base to trimming and J lost 3 bases, with 12 bases between them.

The J gene is TRBJ1-5, the V gene TRBV4-1; D not resolved. The CDR3 is made up of 17 amino acids. Germline values: CDR1 MGHRA, CDR2 YSYEKL. V gave up 0 bases and J gave up 0 bases, with 12 bases separating them. The DNA of the CDR3 is TGCGCCAGCAGCCAAGACCAGCGGGGTTATAGCAATCAGCCCCAGCATTTT. Its protein product is CASSQDQRGYSNQPQHF.

The chain carries TRBV9 and TRBJ2-3, with unresolved D. The ends were cut back, 0 bases at V and 2 bases at J, with 10 bases in the middle. Per germline, CDR1 SGDLS and CDR2 YYNGEE. There are 15 residues in the CDR3. The CDR3 spells CASSVDHRTTDTQYF. DNA for the CDR3: TGTGCCAGCAGCGTAGATCACAGAACCACAGATACGCAGTATTTT.

V and J are TRBV18 and TRBJ1-2; 9 bases align to TRBD1. The CDR3 length is 14 residues. The trim removed 3 bases at V and 4 bases at J, leaving 3 bases unmatched. Germline assignment: CDR1 KGHSH and CDR2 LQKENI. CDR3 sequence reads: CASSPTGGFYGYTF. The CDR3 coding sequence is TGTGCCAGCTCACCGACAGGGGGATTCTATGGCTACACCTTC.

This chain joins TRBV5-1 and TRBJ2-1; maybe TRBD1 (5 bases). Germline CDR1 and CDR2: SGHRS and YFSETQ. V dropped 4 bases and J dropped 7 bases, with 12 bases sitting between them. The CDR3 loop spans 13 amino acids. CDR3 protein: CASSPLGENEQFF. The DNA of the CDR3 is TGCGCCAGCAGCCCCCTAGGGGAAAATGAGCAGTTCTTC.

The chain carries TRBV4-3 and TRBJ2-7, with 15 bases aligning to TRBD2. Germline assignment: CDR1 LGHNA and CDR2 YSLEER. The length of the CDR3 is 15 residues. V lost 4 bases to trimming and J lost 4 bases; unmatched junction nucleotides: 2. CDR3 bases: TGCGCCAGCAGCCCGGGGACTAGCGGGAGGTACGAGCAGTACTTC. This codes for CASSPGTSGRYEQYF.

V is TRBV19 and J is TRBJ2-5; 10 nucleotides match TRBD2. The CDR3 contains 16 residues. The V gene end was trimmed by 1 base and the J gene end by 4 bases; junction bases not matched to a gene: 6. Germline V lookup: CDR1 LNHDA, CDR2 SQIVND (reference sequence). This chain's CDR3 is CASSIAPGLASETQYF. The CDR3 DNA is TGTGCCAGTAGTATAGCCCCGGGACTAGCGTCAGAGACCCAGTACTTC.

The chain is built from TRBV18 and TRBJ2-7, with a possible D match to TRBD1 (5 bases). Germline loops: CDR1 KGHSH, CDR2 LQKENI. The V end lost 6 bases, the J end lost 3 bases, and 12 bases lay between the germline ends. The CDR3 length is 13 residues. The CDR3 protein is CASSRGQGYEQYF. DNA for the CDR3: TGTGCCAGCTCCCGAGGCCAGGGCTACGAGCAGTACTTC.

Details on this clone: Germline is not matched at one junction end, which may reflect a read error. The gene calls are TRBV7-3 and TRBJ1-1; no clear D gene. This CDR3 has 18 residues. The germline gives CDR1 SGHTA, CDR2 FQGTGA. In nucleotides, the CDR3 is TGTGCCAGCAGCTTAAACCCTGCCCAAGTAGGACTGAAGACTGAAGCTTTCTTT. Amino acids: CASSLNPAQVGLKTEAFF. The full variable domain, in which reference TRBV7-3 and TRBJ1-1 provide the parts outside the CDR3, is GAGVSQTPSNKVTEKGKYVELRCDPISGHTALYWYRQSLGQGPEFLIYFQGTGAADDSGLPNDRFFAVRPEGSVSTLKIQRTERGDSAVYLCASSLNPAQVGLKTEAFFGQGTRLTVV.

This chain joins TRBV5-6 and TRBJ2-1; the D gene is possibly TRBD1 (5 bases). The CDR3 contains 12 residues. Germline V gene lookup returns CDR1 SGHDT and CDR2 YYEEEE. Trimming left V 4 bases short and J 10 bases short, with 12 bases between. CDR3 sequence (DNA): TGTGCCAGCAGCCCCAGGGTGAGCGAGCAGTTCTTC. It is translated as CASSPRVSEQFF.

The rearrangement joins TRBV5-1 to TRBJ2-3, with 8 bases aligning to TRBD2. CDR1 SGHRS and CDR2 YFSETQ come from the germline V gene. There are 15 residues in the CDR3. V lost 4 bases and J lost 1; bases outside the gene matches: 5. For the CDR3, the DNA is TGCGCCAGCAGCGCGGGACTAGGAGGCACAGATACGCAGTATTTT. It yields the protein CASSAGLGGTDTQYF.

This chain links TRBV30 with TRBJ2-1; D gene ambiguous. V lost 0 bases, J lost 5 bases, and 23 bases lay in between. Per germline, CDR1 GTSNPN and CDR2 SVGIG (reference sequence). There are 18 residues in the CDR3. CDR3 nucleotides: TGTGCCTGGAGTGTAGAGGTCCTACCAATAACAACGAACAATGAGCAGTTCTTC. Translation gives CAWSVEVLPITTNNEQFF. Full variable domain (missing parts from reference TRBV30 and TRBJ2-1): SQTIHQWPATLVQPVGSPLSLECTVEGTSNPNLYWYRQAAGRGLQLLFYSVGIGQISSEVPQNLSASRPQDRQFILSSKKLLLSDSGFYLCAWSVEVLPITTNNEQFFGPGTRLTVL.

The V call is TRBV9, the J call TRBJ1-4; D is unresolved. Germline-derived CDR1 and CDR2 are SGDLS and YYNGEE. The CDR3 is 15 residues long. Trimming removed 0 bases from V and 5 bases from J, with 11 bases in between. This CDR3 reads CASSVGPTQNEKLFF. As DNA, the CDR3 is TGTGCCAGCAGCGTAGGTCCCACCCAGAATGAAAAACTGTTTTTT.

This chain links TRBV7-6 with TRBJ2-5, with 7 bases identical to TRBD1. With V trimmed by 5 bases and J by 2 bases, 8 bases remained unmatched. Germline CDR1 is SGHVS and CDR2 is FNYEAQ. This CDR3 has 15 residues. CDR3 sequence reads: CASSRRDSYQETQYF. In nucleotides, the CDR3 is TGTGCCAGCAGCCGCAGGGACAGCTATCAAGAGACCCAGTACTTC.

The chain links TRBV29-1 to TRBJ2-2, with 12 bases matching TRBD2. The germline CDR1 and CDR2 sequences are SQVTM and ANQGSEA. V was pared by 4 bases and J by 4 bases, with 13 bases of the junction left unmatched. The CDR3 spans 18 residues. The CDR3 bases are TGCAGCGTTGGTAAGTCACTAGCGGGGGGCTCACTCACCGGGGAGCTGTTTTTT. Translation gives CSVGKSLAGGSLTGELFF.

J is TRBJ1-2 and V is TRBV7-9; 8 bases match TRBD1. Germline trimming cut 1 base from V and 6 bases from J; bases unmatched to any gene: 7. The CDR3 is 15 residues long. The V gene's germline CDR1 is SEHNR and CDR2 FQNEAQ (reference sequence). Here the CDR3 reads CASSLDGRGRDGYTF. DNA of the CDR3: TGTGCCAGCAGCTTAGACGGCAGGGGGCGCGATGGCTACACCTTC.

The CDR3 is CASSPLSANTGELFF. Here the CDR3 DNA reads TGTGCCAGCTCACCACTATCAGCGAACACCGGGGAGCTGTTTTTT. The chain carries TRBV18 and TRBJ2-2; D uncertain. V shed 1 base and J shed 0 bases, with 6 bases lying between them. This CDR3 is 15 amino acids long. CDR1 is KGHSH and CDR2 is LQKENI in the germline V gene.

The chain recombines TRBV7-3 with TRBJ2-3; TRBD2 aligns across 7 bases. The CDR3 loop spans 16 amino acids. With V trimmed by 5 bases and J by 5 bases, 13 bases remained unmatched. Germline V gene sequence: CDR1 SGHTA, CDR2 FQGTGA. The CDR3 nucleotides read TGTGCCAGCAGCCTCGTCGGAGGGAGGGCGGGAGATACGCAGTATTTT. Translation: CASSLVGGRAGDTQYF. The full variable domain, rest sourced from reference TRBV7-3 and TRBJ2-3, is GAGVSQTPSNKVTEKGKYVELRCDPISGHTALYWYRQSLGQGPEFLIYFQGTGAADDSGLPNDRFFAVRPEGSVSTLKIQRTERGDSAVYLCASSLVGGRAGDTQYFGPGTRLTVL.

V gene TRBV11-1 combines with J gene TRBJ2-1; TRBD1 agrees at 7 bases. With V trimmed by 1 base and J by 1 base, 1 base remained unmatched. Germline V gives CDR1 SGHAT, CDR2 FQDESV (reference sequence). CDR3 size: 15 residues. The CDR3 reads CASSLGRGSYNEQFF. Written as DNA, the CDR3 is TGTGCCAGCAGCTTAGGCAGGGGGTCCTACAATGAGCAGTTCTTC.

The gene calls are TRBV7-8 and TRBJ1-4; 10 bases align to TRBD1. The CDR3 consists of 15 residues. With 5 bases clipped from V and 7 bases from J, the junction kept 7 bases outside the gene matches. Germline lookup yields CDR1 SGHVS and CDR2 FQNEAQ. The CDR3 nucleotides are TGTGCCAGCAGCCAATTGGACAGGGGGATTGAAAAACTGTTTTTT. This encodes CASSQLDRGIEKLFF. Complete variable domain (other parts from reference TRBV7-8 and TRBJ1-4): GAGVSQSPRYKVAKRGQDVALRCDPISGHVSLFWYQQALGQGPEFLTYFQNEAQLDKSGLPSDRFFAERPEGSVSTLKIQRTQQEDSAVYLCASSQLDRGIEKLFFGSGTQLSVL.

V is TRBV5-5 and J is TRBJ2-7; 11 positions match TRBD2. With V trimmed by 1 base and J by 6 bases, 15 bases remained unmatched. This CDR3 is built from 18 residues. Germline lookup yields CDR1 SGHKS and CDR2 YYEKEE (reference sequence). The DNA of the CDR3 is TGTGCCAGCAGCTTGTTAGCAAGACTAGCGGGATCTATCACCGAGCAGTACTTC. Residues: CASSLLARLAGSITEQYF.

The chain carries TRBV7-3 and TRBJ2-7; D might be TRBD1 (5 bases). Trimming removed 1 base at V and 0 bases at J, with 7 bases between. CDR1 SGHTA and CDR2 FQGTGA come from the germline V gene. The CDR3 runs 14 residues. Here the CDR3 DNA reads TGTGCCAGCAGCTTAAGACAGAACTCCTACGAGCAGTACTTC. Protein product: CASSLRQNSYEQYF. Full variable domain (missing parts from reference TRBV7-3 and TRBJ2-7): GAGVSQTPSNKVTEKGKYVELRCDPISGHTALYWYRQSLGQGPEFLIYFQGTGAADDSGLPNDRFFAVRPEGSVSTLKIQRTERGDSAVYLCASSLRQNSYEQYFGPGTRLTVT.

This chain connects TRBV29-1 to TRBJ2-7; 8 bases are shared with TRBD1. This CDR3 region has 16 residues. CDR1 and CDR2 from the germline V gene are SQVTM and ANQGSEA. V shed 4 bases and J 4 bases; nucleotides not matched to a gene: 15. The CDR3 coding sequence is TGCAGCGTTGTACCATTGGACAGGGAGAATGCGTACGAGCAGTACTTC. Translation gives CSVVPLDRENAYEQYF.